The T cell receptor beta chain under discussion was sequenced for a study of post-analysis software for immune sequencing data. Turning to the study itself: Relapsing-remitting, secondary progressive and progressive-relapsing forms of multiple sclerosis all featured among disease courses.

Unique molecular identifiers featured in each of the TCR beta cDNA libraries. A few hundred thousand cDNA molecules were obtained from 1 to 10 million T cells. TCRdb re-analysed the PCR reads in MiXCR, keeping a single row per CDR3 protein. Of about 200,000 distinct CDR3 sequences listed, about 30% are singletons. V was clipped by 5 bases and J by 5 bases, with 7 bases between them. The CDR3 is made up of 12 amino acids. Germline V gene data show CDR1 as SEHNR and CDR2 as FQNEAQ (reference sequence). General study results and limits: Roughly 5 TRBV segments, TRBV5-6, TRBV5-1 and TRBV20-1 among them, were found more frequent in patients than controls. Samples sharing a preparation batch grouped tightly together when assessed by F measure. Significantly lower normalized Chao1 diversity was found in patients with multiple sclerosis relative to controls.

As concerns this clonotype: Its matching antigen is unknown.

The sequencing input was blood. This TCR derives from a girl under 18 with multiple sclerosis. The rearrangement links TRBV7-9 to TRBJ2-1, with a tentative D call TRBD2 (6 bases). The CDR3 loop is CASSRTNNEQFF. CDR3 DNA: TGTGCCAGCAGCCGGACTAACAATGAGCAGTTCTTC.